This TCR beta chain was identified during a study of blood T cell repertoires in COVID-19. Study in general: The United States, Italy and Spain were the sources of the acute and convalescent COVID-19 samples. The analysed material was cDNA or gDNA that came from T cells, B-cell-depleted T cells, or PBMCs.

Seattle patients were enrolled during active infection and followed longitudinally. Original processing methods: Nucleated cell number was recorded as an estimate derived from reference gene primer amplification. TCRdb's table, derived via immunoSEQ multiplex PCR, lists solely in-frame clones and lacks some. D and trimming come from the DNA, and the V and J calls and clone size come from that table. In the table there are roughly 25,000 clones, about 81% of which are singletons. Sequences were obtained from peripheral blood. The clonotype comes from a woman in her seventies with COVID-19, enrolled during active disease.

CDR3 sequence: CASSSISLRTGRNTIYF. The CDR3 region has the DNA TGTGCCAGCAGCTCTATATCCCTTCGGACAGGTAGAAACACCATATATTTT. The V gene is TRBV7-9, the J gene TRBJ1-3; TRBD1 matches at 7 bases. Looked up from germline, CDR1 is SEHNR and CDR2 is FQNEAQ (reference sequence). The J segment lost 5 bases and the V segment lost 4 bases, leaving 14 bases of the junction unmatched. The CDR3 totals 17 residues.